This entry features one T cell receptor (beta chain) sequence. What it binds is not known. These donors, healthy bone marrow donors, were studied. Donors sampled were nominally healthy, though unrecorded immune exposures were likely. The data derive from a study of cytomegalovirus exposure and HLA in healthy donors. Notes on the study in general: Later analysis demonstrated an association between a missense DCLRE1C variant and TCR beta V- and J-gene trimming.

The V and J ends lost 7 bases and 5 bases respectively, with 14 bases between them. The germline gives CDR1 WSHSY, CDR2 SAAADI. The CDR3 has 13 amino acids. Both 60 Vbeta primers and 13 Jbeta primers went into the PCR. The repertoire was sequenced with immunoSEQ multiplex PCR; TCRdb's copy has only in-frame clones and lacks some. The sample lists 200,000 to 250,000 clones; around 80% were seen once. Material: PBMCs. The chain uses TRBV10-2 and TRBJ1-1; unclear D gene. The TCR was taken from a girl under 10 years old in good health and CMV-seronegative. The DNA for the CDR3 is TGCGCCAGCACCTTAAAACGGGAGACTGAAGCTTTCTTT. Protein product: CASTLKRETEAFF.